One sample yielded the 29 T cell receptor beta chains listed below, sequenced in a study of long-term antiretroviral therapy in people with HIV. The libraries were made with immunoSEQ v3.0 at survey level. TCRdb's table, derived via immunoSEQ multiplex PCR, lists solely in-frame clones and lacks some. The sample includes approximately 17,000 clones, about 82% of them seen just once. The sequences come from unsorted PBMCs, collected 0.6 years after starting antiretroviral therapy. The source is a woman aged 18-29 years with HIV.

This clone was seen a single time. The gene calls are TRBV18 and TRBJ2-7; either TRBD1 or TRBD2 may supply D (5 bases each). The V gene lost 3 bases and the J gene lost 6 bases, with 12 bases spanning the gap. CDR3 length equals 13 residues. The germline gives CDR1 KGHSH, CDR2 LQKENI. As DNA, the CDR3 is TGTGCCAGCTCACCCCTAGGGGACCGCGAGCAGTACTTC. It yields the protein CASSPLGDREQYF.

The CDR3 nucleotides are TGTGCCAGCAGCTTGGGGGCCTCATGGGAGCAGTACTTC. This sequence encodes CASSLGASWEQYF. This chain uses TRBV5-6 with TRBJ2-7; D gene ambiguous. The CDR3 is made up of 13 amino acids. The germline gives CDR1 SGHDT, CDR2 YYEEEE. The V gene lost 0 bases and the J gene lost 7 bases, with 11 bases spanning the gap.

This clone was observed a few times. The J gene is TRBJ1-5, the V gene TRBV7-8; D gene uncertain. The CDR3 loop spans 15 amino acids. Germline V CDR1 and CDR2: SGHVS, FQNEAQ. V was shortened by 2 bases and J by 5 bases, with 13 bases between the two germline ends. CDR3 loop: CASSLYYQEDQPQHF. The DNA of the CDR3 is TGTGCCAGCAGCTTATATTACCAGGAGGATCAGCCCCAGCATTTT. The full variable domain, rest sourced from reference TRBV7-8 and TRBJ1-5, is GAGVSQSPRYKVAKRGQDVALRCDPISGHVSLFWYQQALGQGPEFLTYFQNEAQLDKSGLPSDRFFAERPEGSVSTLKIQRTQQEDSAVYLCASSLYYQEDQPQHFGDGTRLSIL.

The rearrangement uses TRBV28 and TRBJ1-1, with 8 positions matching TRBD1. In germline, CDR1 is MDHEN, CDR2 SYDVKM. The CDR3 covers 15 residues. Trimming at V came to 2 bases and at J to 1 base, leaving 3 bases not matched to a gene. CDR3 nucleotides: TGTGCCAGCAGTTTACAGGGGGCGGCGAACACTGAAGCTTTCTTT. Protein product: CASSLQGAANTEAFF. The whole variable domain, remainder taken from reference TRBV28 and TRBJ1-1, is DVKVTQSSRYLVKRTGEKVFLECVQDMDHENMFWYRQDPGLGLRLIYFSYDVKMKEKGDIPEGYSVSREKKERFSLILESASTNQTSMYLCASSLQGAANTEAFFGQGTRLTVV.

This sequence joins TRBV10-3 and TRBJ2-7; D is undetermined. The germline V and J ends were trimmed by 3 bases and 2 bases, with 8 bases remaining between them. The CDR3 loop spans 13 amino acids. CDR1 is ENHRY and CDR2 is SYGVKD in the germline V gene. CDR3 residues: CAISEGMTYEQYF. The CDR3 DNA follows: TGTGCCATCAGTGAAGGGATGACCTACGAGCAGTACTTC.

The chain links TRBV28 to TRBJ2-7; possibly TRBD2 for D (6 bases). CDR1 is MDHEN, CDR2 SYDVKM, per germline. The CDR3 extends over 13 amino acids. The CDR3 nucleotides are TGTGGCATAAGGGACTCCAGCTCCTACGAGCAGTACTTC. Protein sequence: CGIRDSSSYEQYF.

The chain is built from TRBV11-3 and TRBJ1-1; D ambiguous. The V end lost 6 bases, the J end lost 1 base, and 9 bases lay between the germline ends. The CDR3 length is 13 residues. CDR1 SGHNT and CDR2 YENEEA come from the germline V gene. CDR3 nucleotides: TGTGCCAGCAGTCCTACACCGAACACTGAAGCTTTCTTT. Translated: CASSPTPNTEAFF.

The chain employs TRBV10-3 and TRBJ1-5; no reliable D call. V lost 3 bases, J lost 7 bases, and 7 bases lay in between. The CDR3 spans 12 residues. CDR1 is ENHRY, CDR2 SYGVKD, per germline. CDR3 DNA: TGTGCCATCAGTGAACATTCCCAGCCCCAGCATTTT. Its protein product is CAISEHSQPQHF.

The CDR3 here is CASSLYIPTASMNTEAFF. The CDR3 region has the DNA TGTGCCAGCAGTTTATATATCCCGACGGCTTCCATGAACACTGAAGCTTTCTTT. The chain recombines TRBV27 with TRBJ1-1; D is unresolved. Trimming took 1 base from V and 0 from J, leaving 18 bases between them. CDR1 and CDR2 (germline): MNHEY, SMNVEV (reference sequence). CDR3 length equals 18 residues.

This rearrangement joins TRBV9 to TRBJ2-7; 7 positions match TRBD2. The V gene end was trimmed by 3 bases and the J gene end by 2 bases; junction bases not matched to a gene: 11. CDR1 and CDR2 from the germline V gene are SGDLS and YYNGEE. The CDR3 extends over 16 amino acids. CDR3 DNA: TGTGCCAGCAGCGGGGAGGGGACGGAGCAGCCCTACGAGCAGTACTTC. Translation gives CASSGEGTEQPYEQYF.

The rearrangement links TRBV28 to TRBJ2-3; 9 bases agree with TRBD1. Trimming at V came to 7 bases and at J to 4 bases, leaving 9 bases not matched to a gene. The germline V gene has CDR1 MDHEN and CDR2 SYDVKM. There are 15 residues in the CDR3. CDR3 amino acids: CASIGGGTGSDTQYF. Here the CDR3 DNA reads TGTGCCAGCATAGGGGGGGGGACAGGGTCAGATACGCAGTATTTT.

This chain connects TRBV19 to TRBJ1-2; unclear D gene. The CDR3 is made up of 12 amino acids. V was trimmed by 6 bases and J by 7 bases, leaving 12 bases between them. Germline V lookup: CDR1 LNHDA, CDR2 SQIVND (reference sequence). The CDR3 sequence is CASRAAIGGYTF. In DNA form, the CDR3 reads TGTGCCAGTAGGGCGGCGATCGGTGGCTACACCTTC.

The rearrangement links TRBV9 to TRBJ2-2, with 7 positions matching TRBD2. The germline V gene encodes CDR1 SGDLS and CDR2 YYNGEE. The J segment lost 1 base and the V segment lost 6 bases, leaving 3 bases of the junction unmatched. CDR3 length: 14 amino acids. CDR3 region: CASKGGRNTGELFF. The CDR3 bases are TGTGCCAGCAAGGGAGGGAGGAACACCGGGGAGCTGTTTTTT.

V usage is TRBV9 and J usage is TRBJ1-1; no firm D call. CDR1 SGDLS and CDR2 YYNGEE come from the germline V gene. CDR3 length: 15 residues. V shed 0 bases and J shed 6 bases, with 15 bases lying between them. This CDR3 is CASSVEGRHGSEAFF. The CDR3 coding sequence is TGTGCCAGCAGCGTAGAGGGCCGGCACGGCTCTGAAGCTTTCTTT. The full variable domain, completed using reference TRBV9 and TRBJ1-1, is DSGVTQTPKHLITATGQRVTLRCSPRSGDLSVYWYQQSLDQGLQFLIQYYNGEERAKGNILERFSAQQFPDLHSELNLSSLELGDSALYFCASSVEGRHGSEAFFGQGTRLTVV.

Of note for this clone: Compared with germline, one end of the junction differs, possibly owing to a read error. The rearrangement joins TRBV27 to TRBJ2-7; D is perhaps TRBD2 (6 bases). The germline V gene encodes CDR1 MNHEY and CDR2 SMNVEV (reference sequence). The CDR3 runs to 13 residues. CDR3 loop: CASSYSSAYEQYF. CDR3 sequence (DNA): TGTGCCAGTAGTTACTCTAGCGCCTACGAGCAGTACTTC.

The chain carries TRBV7-6 and TRBJ1-2; TRBD1 matches at 7 bases. In germline, CDR1 is SGHVS, CDR2 FNYEAQ. The CDR3 totals 16 residues. Losses at the gene ends were 5 bases for V and 7 bases for J; bases not matched to a gene: 16. CDR3 region: CASSQGGSGGNGGYTF. The CDR3 DNA reads TGTGCCAGCAGCCAGGGGGGGTCAGGCGGGAACGGTGGCTACACCTTC.

Of note for this clone: In the same sample, other DNA sequences code for this CDR3. The gene calls are TRBV4-2 and TRBJ2-7; 15 bases fit TRBD2. CDR1 and CDR2 (germline): LGHNA, YNFKEQ. CDR3 length: 19 amino acids. V dropped 6 bases and J dropped 2; count of bases not matched to a gene: 14. For the CDR3, the DNA is TGTGCCAGCAGTCTAGGGGGACTAGCGGGGGGATCTATCCCCTACGAGCAGTACTTC. This codes for CASSLGGLAGGSIPYEQYF.

The V call is TRBV5-1, the J call TRBJ2-2, with D perhaps matching TRBD2 (7 bases). The CDR3 is 16 residues long. From germline, CDR1 is SGHRS and CDR2 YFSETQ. Trimming removed 3 bases at V and 6 bases at J, with 18 bases between. The CDR3 DNA reads as TGCGCCAGCAGCTCCGGGGGGCGGGGTGAACCCGGGGAGCTGTTTTTT. It specifies CASSSGGRGEPGELFF.

This clone is labeled large (0.1 to 1%). V is TRBV7-2 and J is TRBJ2-2; D not certain. Per the germline V gene, CDR1 is SGHTA and CDR2 is FQGNSA. The CDR3 sequence is 13 residues long. V was trimmed by 7 bases and J by 1 base, leaving 7 bases between them. CDR3 coding DNA: TGTGCCAGCACCGTTTGGAACACCGGGGAGCTGTTTTTT. Protein product: CASTVWNTGELFF.

The chain carries TRBV19 and TRBJ1-2; possible D gene TRBD1, 5 bases. This CDR3 has 14 residues. Germline V gene sequence: CDR1 LNHDA, CDR2 SQIVND (reference sequence). The ends were cut back, 8 bases at V and 0 bases at J, with 13 bases in the middle. The CDR3 spells CASHRQRANYGYTF. CDR3 DNA sequence: TGTGCCAGTCACAGACAGAGAGCTAACTATGGCTACACCTTC.

This clone came up once. This chain links TRBV19 with TRBJ2-1; D is perhaps TRBD1 (6 bases). The germline V and J ends were trimmed by 3 bases and 4 bases, with 13 bases remaining between them. In germline, CDR1 is LNHDA, CDR2 SQIVND (reference sequence). The CDR3 is 15 amino acids. The CDR3 DNA reads as TGTGCCAGTAGTATCATGGCAGGGGTGTACAATGAGCAGTTCTTC. It encodes CASSIMAGVYNEQFF.

The rearrangement uses TRBV29-1 and TRBJ2-1, with 9 nucleotides matching TRBD2. The CDR3 length is 14 residues. Germline CDR1 and CDR2: SQVTM and ANQGSEA. Trimming at V came to 8 bases and at J to 5 bases, leaving 10 bases not matched to a gene. The CDR3 sequence: CSLRRGGVNNEQFF. DNA of the CDR3: TGCAGCCTGAGGCGGGGGGGGGTCAACAATGAGCAGTTCTTC.

The rearrangement links TRBV6-5 to TRBJ1-5, with a possible D match to TRBD1 (6 bases). The V end lost 5 bases, the J end lost 9 bases, and 17 bases lay between the germline ends. This CDR3 spans 14 amino acids. The germline gives CDR1 MNHEY, CDR2 SVGAGI. The CDR3 reads CASSKVDSGGPQHF. CDR3 sequence (DNA): TGTGCCAGCAGTAAAGTGGACAGCGGTGGGCCCCAGCATTTT.

The J gene is TRBJ1-5, the V gene TRBV11-2, with D perhaps TRBD1 (5 bases). V lost 5 bases, J lost 0 bases, and 14 bases lay in between. This CDR3 comprises 16 residues. Germline V gene sequence: CDR1 SGHAT, CDR2 FQNNGV. CDR3 in amino acids: CASSPLQGGSNQPQHF. DNA of the CDR3: TGTGCCAGCAGCCCACTTCAGGGTGGTAGCAATCAGCCCCAGCATTTT.

On this clone: This same CDR3 is encoded by further DNA sequences in the sample. V and J are TRBV27 and TRBJ1-6; the D is unclear. Trimming stripped 1 base from V and 7 bases from J, with 2 bases between. Germline CDR1 is MNHEY and CDR2 is SMNVEV (reference sequence). The CDR3 is 12 amino acids. The CDR3 nucleotides read TGTGCCAGCAGTTTATTGAATTCACCCCTCCACTTT. It specifies CASSLLNSPLHF.

The chain recombines TRBV6-6 with TRBJ1-3; the match to TRBD1 covers 7 bases. The CDR3 totals 13 residues. Germline V gives CDR1 MNHNY, CDR2 SVGAGI (reference sequence). Unmatched junction bases numbered 8, after V lost 7 bases and J lost 8 bases. CDR3 nucleotides: TGTGCCAGCATTGACAGGGCTGGCCACACCATATATTTT. Translated: CASIDRAGHTIYF.

The gene calls are TRBV9 and TRBJ2-7, with D hard to call. Germline values: CDR1 SGDLS, CDR2 YYNGEE. The V end lost 4 bases, the J end lost 4 bases, and 12 bases lay between the germline ends. The length of the CDR3 is 13 residues. The CDR3 loop reads CASSSRTGYEQYF. The CDR3 nucleotides read TGTGCCAGCAGCTCAAGGACCGGTTACGAGCAGTACTTC.

This sequence joins TRBV5-1 and TRBJ1-2; D possibly corresponds to TRBD1 (6 bases). CDR1 and CDR2 from the germline V gene are SGHRS and YFSETQ. CDR3 size: 14 residues. V was shortened by 0 bases and J by 2 bases, with 8 bases between the two germline ends. In DNA form, the CDR3 reads TGCGCCAGCAGCTTGGAACAGGGCAACTATGGCTACACCTTC. It codes for CASSLEQGNYGYTF.

This chain links TRBV19 with TRBJ1-2, with 7 bases aligning to TRBD1. V was pared by 4 bases and J by 8 bases, with 13 bases of the junction left unmatched. The germline V gene has CDR1 LNHDA and CDR2 SQIVND (reference sequence). This CDR3 contains 15 residues. The CDR3 protein is CASSNRQGGGNGYTF. The CDR3 DNA sequence: TGTGCCAGTAGTAACCGACAGGGAGGGGGTAACGGCTACACCTTC.